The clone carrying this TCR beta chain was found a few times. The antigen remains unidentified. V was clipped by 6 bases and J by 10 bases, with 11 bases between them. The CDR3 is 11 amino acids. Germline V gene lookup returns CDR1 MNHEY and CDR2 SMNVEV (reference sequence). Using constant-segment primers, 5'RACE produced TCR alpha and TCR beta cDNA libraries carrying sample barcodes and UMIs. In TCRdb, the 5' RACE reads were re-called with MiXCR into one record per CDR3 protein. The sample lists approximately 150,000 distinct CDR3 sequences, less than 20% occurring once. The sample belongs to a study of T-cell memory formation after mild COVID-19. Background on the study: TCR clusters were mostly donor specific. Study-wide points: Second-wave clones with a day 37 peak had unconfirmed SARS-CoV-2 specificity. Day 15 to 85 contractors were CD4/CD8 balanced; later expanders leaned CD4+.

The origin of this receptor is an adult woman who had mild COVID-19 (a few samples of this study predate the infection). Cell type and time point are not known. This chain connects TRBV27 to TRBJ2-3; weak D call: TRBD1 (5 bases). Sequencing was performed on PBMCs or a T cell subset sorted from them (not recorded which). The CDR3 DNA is TGTGCCAGCAGCCAGGGTCCCTCGCAGTATTTT. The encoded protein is CASSQGPSQYF.